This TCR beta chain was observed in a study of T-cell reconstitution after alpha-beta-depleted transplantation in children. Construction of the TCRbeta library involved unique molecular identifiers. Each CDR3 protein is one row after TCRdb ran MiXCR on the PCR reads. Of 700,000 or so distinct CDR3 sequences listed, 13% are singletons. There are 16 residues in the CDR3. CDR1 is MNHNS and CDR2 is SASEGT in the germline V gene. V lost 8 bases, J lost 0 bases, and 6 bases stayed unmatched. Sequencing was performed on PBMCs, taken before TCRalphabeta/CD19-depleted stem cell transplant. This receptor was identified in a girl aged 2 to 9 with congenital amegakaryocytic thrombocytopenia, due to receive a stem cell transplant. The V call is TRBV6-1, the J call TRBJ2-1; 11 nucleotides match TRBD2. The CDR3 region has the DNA TGTGCCAGCGATGGGACTAGCGGTCGCTCCTACAATGAGCAGTTCTTC. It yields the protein CASDGTSGRSYNEQFF.